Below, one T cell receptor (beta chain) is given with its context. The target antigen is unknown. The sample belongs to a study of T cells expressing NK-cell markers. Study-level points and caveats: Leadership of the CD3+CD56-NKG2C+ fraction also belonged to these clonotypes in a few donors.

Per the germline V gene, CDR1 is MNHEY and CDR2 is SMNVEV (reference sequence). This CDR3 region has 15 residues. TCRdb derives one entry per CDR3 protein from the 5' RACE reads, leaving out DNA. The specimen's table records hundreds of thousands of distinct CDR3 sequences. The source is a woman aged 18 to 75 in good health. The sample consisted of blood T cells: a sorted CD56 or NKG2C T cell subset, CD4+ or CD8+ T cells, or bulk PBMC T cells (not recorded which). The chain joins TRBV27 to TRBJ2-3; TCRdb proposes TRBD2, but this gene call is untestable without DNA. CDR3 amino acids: CASSSGTSGLDTQYF.